This T cell receptor beta chain was retrieved from a study of T cells in localized non-small cell lung cancer. Repertoires were generated with immunoSEQ multiplex PCR, while TCRdb's copy carries only in-frame clones and drops some. The data contain 25,000 to 40,000 clones, around 82% of them singletons. This CDR3 region has 13 residues. Germline CDR1 SQVTM, CDR2 ANQGSEA. V was cut by 8 bases and J by 2 bases, with 12 bases left in between. The sequence was obtained from a male donor at least 60 years old with stage II squamous cell lung carcinoma. Material: peripheral blood, obtained before any cancer treatment. This rearrangement joins TRBV29-1 to TRBJ2-2; a possible D gene is TRBD2 (7 bases). The CDR3 reads CSSRGGNTGELFF. The CDR3 coding sequence is TGCAGCTCGAGGGGGGGAAACACCGGGGAGCTGTTTTTT.